This T cell receptor beta chain was obtained from a study of vaccination effects on CD4 cells after COVID-19. Only in-frame clones appear in the TCRdb table, and some are missing; sequencing was by immunoSEQ multiplex PCR. The sample has tens of thousands of clones; roughly 76% are singletons. Sequencing followed a ViraFEST assay step that expanded antigen-specific CD4+ T cells with viral peptide pools. Following an approximately ten-day culture, CD4+ T cells were purified. Cells had half their medium changed to IL-2 medium on days 3 and 7. This clone was seen once. Its antigen is not identified. The CDR3 totals 17 residues. Germline-derived CDR1 and CDR2 are SGHVS and FQNEAQ. Trimming took 1 base from V and 2 from J, leaving 17 bases between them.

Sequencing was performed on CD4+ T cells from PBMCs cultured with HCoV-229E spike peptides, taken before COVID-19 vaccination. The receptor was isolated from a human donor who received a COVID-19 vaccine. This rearrangement joins TRBV7-8 to TRBJ1-2, with a weak D call TRBD1 (5 bases). The CDR3 is CASSLDIRQGTNYGYTF. The CDR3 DNA reads as TGTGCCAGCAGCTTAGATATTAGGCAGGGTACGAACTATGGCTACACCTTC. The whole variable domain, filled in from reference TRBV7-8 and TRBJ1-2, reads GAGVSQSPRYKVAKRGQDVALRCDPISGHVSLFWYQQALGQGPEFLTYFQNEAQLDKSGLPSDRFFAERPEGSVSTLKIQRTQQEDSAVYLCASSLDIRQGTNYGYTFGSGTRLTVV.